The text below deals with one TCR beta chain. Antigen: not known. The protocol was immunoSEQ multiplex PCR, while the TCRdb copy is restricted to in-frame clones and leaves out a portion. The sample has 75,000 or so clones, 84% seen once. This entry belongs to a study of neoadjuvant anti-PD-1 for oral cavity cancer. The patients had HPV-negative, locally advanced oral cavity squamous cell carcinoma. The CDR3 extends over 12 amino acids. Germline loops: CDR1 GTSNPN, CDR2 SVGIG (reference sequence). After removal of 8 bases from V and 2 bases from J, the junction contained 4 bases not matched to a gene. General study results and limits: Post-nivolumab, blood T cell clonality was significantly elevated in non-responders.

V gene TRBV30 combines with J gene TRBJ1-2; 8 bases line up with TRBD1. The TCR originated in a person aged 35-79 years with oral cavity squamous cell carcinoma. The material sequenced was PBMCs, taken before nivolumab (anti-PD-1) treatment. The CDR3 here is CARDRRNYGYTF. CDR3 bases: TGTGCCCGGGACAGGAGAAACTATGGCTACACCTTC.